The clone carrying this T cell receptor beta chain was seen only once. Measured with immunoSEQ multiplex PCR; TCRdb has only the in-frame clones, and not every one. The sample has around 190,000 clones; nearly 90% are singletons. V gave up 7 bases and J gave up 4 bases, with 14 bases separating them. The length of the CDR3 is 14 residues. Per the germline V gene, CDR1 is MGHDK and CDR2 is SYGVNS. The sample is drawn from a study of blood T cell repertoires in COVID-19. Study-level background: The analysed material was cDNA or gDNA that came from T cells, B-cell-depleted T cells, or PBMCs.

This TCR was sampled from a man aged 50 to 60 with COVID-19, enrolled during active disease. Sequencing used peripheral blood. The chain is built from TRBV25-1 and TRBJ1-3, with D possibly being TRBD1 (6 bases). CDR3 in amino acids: CASTAEGEGNTIYF. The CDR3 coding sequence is TGTGCCAGCACTGCCGAGGGGGAGGGAAACACCATATATTTT.